One sample yielded the 9 T cell receptor beta chains listed below, sequenced in a study of beta chain features in type 1 diabetes. The investigators reverse transcribed all of the isolated RNA, so they sequenced expressed TCRB transcripts. Sequenced by immunoSEQ multiplex PCR; TCRdb stores in-frame clones only, minus some. The data contain over 350,000 clones, about 14% of them seen just once; the ten biggest clones take up roughly 0.017%. Sequenced sample: naive CD4+ T cells from blood. The source is a woman aged 18-29 years in good health.

The chain joins TRBV29-1 to TRBJ2-5; 13 bases agree with TRBD2. The germline V gene has CDR1 SQVTM and CDR2 ANQGSEA. The CDR3 contains 14 residues. V was clipped by 6 bases and J by 4 bases; unmatched bases: 5. This CDR3 is CSVTWTSGRETQYF. In DNA form, the CDR3 reads TGCAGCGTAACGTGGACTAGCGGGAGAGAGACCCAGTACTTC.

This clone has only a few counts. This sequence joins TRBV19 and TRBJ2-1, with 7 bases matching TRBD2. CDR1 and CDR2 (germline): LNHDA, SQIVND (reference sequence). CDR3 length: 14 residues. Unmatched junction bases numbered 9, after V lost 5 bases and J lost 8 bases. CDR3 sequence reads: CASSPSGIRDEQFF. The CDR3 region has the DNA TGTGCCAGTAGTCCGAGCGGGATTAGGGATGAGCAGTTCTTC.

A few counts support this clone. The V gene is TRBV2, the J gene TRBJ2-3, with 10 nucleotides matching TRBD1. Germline-derived CDR1 and CDR2 are SNHLY and FYNNEI. The CDR3 has 15 residues. Losses at the gene ends were 5 bases for V and 7 bases for J; bases not matched to a gene: 9. The CDR3 loop is CASSSGQGLGNTQYF. The DNA for the CDR3 is TGTGCCAGCAGTTCGGGACAGGGGTTGGGAAATACGCAGTATTTT. Supplemented by reference TRBV2 and TRBJ2-3, the full variable domain reads EPEVTQTPSHQVTQMGQEVILRCVPISNHLYFYWYRQILGQKVEFLVSFYNNEISEKSEIFDDQFSVERPDGSNFTLKIRSTKLEDSAMYFCASSSGQGLGNTQYFGPGTRLTVL.

This clone has just a few counts. The rearrangement joins TRBV28 to TRBJ2-5, with D hard to call. The ends were cut back, 7 bases at V and 1 base at J, with 7 bases in the middle. This CDR3 is 12 amino acids long. Germline V gene lookup returns CDR1 MDHEN and CDR2 SYDVKM. The CDR3 sequence: CASTSGQETQYF. CDR3 DNA sequence: TGTGCCAGCACCTCGGGCCAAGAGACCCAGTACTTC.

This clone has only a few counts. V usage is TRBV5-1 and J usage is TRBJ2-5; TRBD1 is a possible D gene (5 bases). Trimming removed 1 base at V and 9 bases at J, with 22 bases between. The germline CDR1 and CDR2 sequences are SGHRS and YFSETQ. This CDR3 comprises 16 residues. As DNA, the CDR3 is TGCGCCAGCAGCTTGCAGGGTTCGACGGAGTTTGGGGCCCAGTACTTC. It specifies CASSLQGSTEFGAQYF. Full variable domain (remainder filled in from reference TRBV5-1 and TRBJ2-5): KAGVTQTPRYLIKTRGQQVTLSCSPISGHRSVSWYQQTPGQGLQFLFEYFSETQRNKGNFPGRFSGRQFSNSRSEMNVSTLELGDSALYLCASSLQGSTEFGAQYFGPGTRLLVL.

The genes are TRBV30 and TRBJ1-5; D might be TRBD1 (6 bases). The germline CDR1 and CDR2 sequences are GTSNPN and SVGIG (reference sequence). The CDR3 is 14 residues long. Trimming took off 2 bases at V and 10 bases at J, with 18 bases between the two ends. In DNA, the CDR3 is TGTGCCTGGAGTTACGCAGGGGCCCCAACACCCCAGCATTTT. This translates into CAWSYAGAPTPQHF.

J is TRBJ1-2 and V is TRBV5-4; tentative D call: TRBD1 (6 bases). V was cut by 0 bases and J by 6 bases, with 15 bases left in between. This CDR3 has 15 residues. Germline V gene data show CDR1 as SGHNT and CDR2 as YYREEE (reference sequence). The CDR3 here is CASSLARQGTNGYTF. The CDR3 coding sequence is TGTGCCAGCAGCTTGGCCCGGCAGGGGACTAATGGCTACACCTTC.

The gene calls are TRBV30 and TRBJ1-2, with D unresolved. The CDR3 has 13 residues. V lost 4 bases and J lost 0, with 9 bases in between. Germline V lookup: CDR1 GTSNPN, CDR2 SVGIG (reference sequence). CDR3 in DNA: TGTGCCTGGAATCACGCAGCTAACTATGGCTACACCTTC. Translated, it gives CAWNHAANYGYTF.

This clone occurred a few times. Within the sample, other DNA sequences also encode this same CDR3. The chain carries TRBV30 and TRBJ2-3, with D perhaps matching TRBD2 (6 bases). The CDR3 covers 14 residues. Trimming took 0 bases from V and 0 from J, leaving 7 bases between them. Per germline, CDR1 GTSNPN and CDR2 SVGIG (reference sequence). The CDR3 reads CAWSVGGSTDTQYF. The CDR3 coding sequence is TGTGCCTGGAGTGTCGGGGGAAGCACAGATACGCAGTATTTT.